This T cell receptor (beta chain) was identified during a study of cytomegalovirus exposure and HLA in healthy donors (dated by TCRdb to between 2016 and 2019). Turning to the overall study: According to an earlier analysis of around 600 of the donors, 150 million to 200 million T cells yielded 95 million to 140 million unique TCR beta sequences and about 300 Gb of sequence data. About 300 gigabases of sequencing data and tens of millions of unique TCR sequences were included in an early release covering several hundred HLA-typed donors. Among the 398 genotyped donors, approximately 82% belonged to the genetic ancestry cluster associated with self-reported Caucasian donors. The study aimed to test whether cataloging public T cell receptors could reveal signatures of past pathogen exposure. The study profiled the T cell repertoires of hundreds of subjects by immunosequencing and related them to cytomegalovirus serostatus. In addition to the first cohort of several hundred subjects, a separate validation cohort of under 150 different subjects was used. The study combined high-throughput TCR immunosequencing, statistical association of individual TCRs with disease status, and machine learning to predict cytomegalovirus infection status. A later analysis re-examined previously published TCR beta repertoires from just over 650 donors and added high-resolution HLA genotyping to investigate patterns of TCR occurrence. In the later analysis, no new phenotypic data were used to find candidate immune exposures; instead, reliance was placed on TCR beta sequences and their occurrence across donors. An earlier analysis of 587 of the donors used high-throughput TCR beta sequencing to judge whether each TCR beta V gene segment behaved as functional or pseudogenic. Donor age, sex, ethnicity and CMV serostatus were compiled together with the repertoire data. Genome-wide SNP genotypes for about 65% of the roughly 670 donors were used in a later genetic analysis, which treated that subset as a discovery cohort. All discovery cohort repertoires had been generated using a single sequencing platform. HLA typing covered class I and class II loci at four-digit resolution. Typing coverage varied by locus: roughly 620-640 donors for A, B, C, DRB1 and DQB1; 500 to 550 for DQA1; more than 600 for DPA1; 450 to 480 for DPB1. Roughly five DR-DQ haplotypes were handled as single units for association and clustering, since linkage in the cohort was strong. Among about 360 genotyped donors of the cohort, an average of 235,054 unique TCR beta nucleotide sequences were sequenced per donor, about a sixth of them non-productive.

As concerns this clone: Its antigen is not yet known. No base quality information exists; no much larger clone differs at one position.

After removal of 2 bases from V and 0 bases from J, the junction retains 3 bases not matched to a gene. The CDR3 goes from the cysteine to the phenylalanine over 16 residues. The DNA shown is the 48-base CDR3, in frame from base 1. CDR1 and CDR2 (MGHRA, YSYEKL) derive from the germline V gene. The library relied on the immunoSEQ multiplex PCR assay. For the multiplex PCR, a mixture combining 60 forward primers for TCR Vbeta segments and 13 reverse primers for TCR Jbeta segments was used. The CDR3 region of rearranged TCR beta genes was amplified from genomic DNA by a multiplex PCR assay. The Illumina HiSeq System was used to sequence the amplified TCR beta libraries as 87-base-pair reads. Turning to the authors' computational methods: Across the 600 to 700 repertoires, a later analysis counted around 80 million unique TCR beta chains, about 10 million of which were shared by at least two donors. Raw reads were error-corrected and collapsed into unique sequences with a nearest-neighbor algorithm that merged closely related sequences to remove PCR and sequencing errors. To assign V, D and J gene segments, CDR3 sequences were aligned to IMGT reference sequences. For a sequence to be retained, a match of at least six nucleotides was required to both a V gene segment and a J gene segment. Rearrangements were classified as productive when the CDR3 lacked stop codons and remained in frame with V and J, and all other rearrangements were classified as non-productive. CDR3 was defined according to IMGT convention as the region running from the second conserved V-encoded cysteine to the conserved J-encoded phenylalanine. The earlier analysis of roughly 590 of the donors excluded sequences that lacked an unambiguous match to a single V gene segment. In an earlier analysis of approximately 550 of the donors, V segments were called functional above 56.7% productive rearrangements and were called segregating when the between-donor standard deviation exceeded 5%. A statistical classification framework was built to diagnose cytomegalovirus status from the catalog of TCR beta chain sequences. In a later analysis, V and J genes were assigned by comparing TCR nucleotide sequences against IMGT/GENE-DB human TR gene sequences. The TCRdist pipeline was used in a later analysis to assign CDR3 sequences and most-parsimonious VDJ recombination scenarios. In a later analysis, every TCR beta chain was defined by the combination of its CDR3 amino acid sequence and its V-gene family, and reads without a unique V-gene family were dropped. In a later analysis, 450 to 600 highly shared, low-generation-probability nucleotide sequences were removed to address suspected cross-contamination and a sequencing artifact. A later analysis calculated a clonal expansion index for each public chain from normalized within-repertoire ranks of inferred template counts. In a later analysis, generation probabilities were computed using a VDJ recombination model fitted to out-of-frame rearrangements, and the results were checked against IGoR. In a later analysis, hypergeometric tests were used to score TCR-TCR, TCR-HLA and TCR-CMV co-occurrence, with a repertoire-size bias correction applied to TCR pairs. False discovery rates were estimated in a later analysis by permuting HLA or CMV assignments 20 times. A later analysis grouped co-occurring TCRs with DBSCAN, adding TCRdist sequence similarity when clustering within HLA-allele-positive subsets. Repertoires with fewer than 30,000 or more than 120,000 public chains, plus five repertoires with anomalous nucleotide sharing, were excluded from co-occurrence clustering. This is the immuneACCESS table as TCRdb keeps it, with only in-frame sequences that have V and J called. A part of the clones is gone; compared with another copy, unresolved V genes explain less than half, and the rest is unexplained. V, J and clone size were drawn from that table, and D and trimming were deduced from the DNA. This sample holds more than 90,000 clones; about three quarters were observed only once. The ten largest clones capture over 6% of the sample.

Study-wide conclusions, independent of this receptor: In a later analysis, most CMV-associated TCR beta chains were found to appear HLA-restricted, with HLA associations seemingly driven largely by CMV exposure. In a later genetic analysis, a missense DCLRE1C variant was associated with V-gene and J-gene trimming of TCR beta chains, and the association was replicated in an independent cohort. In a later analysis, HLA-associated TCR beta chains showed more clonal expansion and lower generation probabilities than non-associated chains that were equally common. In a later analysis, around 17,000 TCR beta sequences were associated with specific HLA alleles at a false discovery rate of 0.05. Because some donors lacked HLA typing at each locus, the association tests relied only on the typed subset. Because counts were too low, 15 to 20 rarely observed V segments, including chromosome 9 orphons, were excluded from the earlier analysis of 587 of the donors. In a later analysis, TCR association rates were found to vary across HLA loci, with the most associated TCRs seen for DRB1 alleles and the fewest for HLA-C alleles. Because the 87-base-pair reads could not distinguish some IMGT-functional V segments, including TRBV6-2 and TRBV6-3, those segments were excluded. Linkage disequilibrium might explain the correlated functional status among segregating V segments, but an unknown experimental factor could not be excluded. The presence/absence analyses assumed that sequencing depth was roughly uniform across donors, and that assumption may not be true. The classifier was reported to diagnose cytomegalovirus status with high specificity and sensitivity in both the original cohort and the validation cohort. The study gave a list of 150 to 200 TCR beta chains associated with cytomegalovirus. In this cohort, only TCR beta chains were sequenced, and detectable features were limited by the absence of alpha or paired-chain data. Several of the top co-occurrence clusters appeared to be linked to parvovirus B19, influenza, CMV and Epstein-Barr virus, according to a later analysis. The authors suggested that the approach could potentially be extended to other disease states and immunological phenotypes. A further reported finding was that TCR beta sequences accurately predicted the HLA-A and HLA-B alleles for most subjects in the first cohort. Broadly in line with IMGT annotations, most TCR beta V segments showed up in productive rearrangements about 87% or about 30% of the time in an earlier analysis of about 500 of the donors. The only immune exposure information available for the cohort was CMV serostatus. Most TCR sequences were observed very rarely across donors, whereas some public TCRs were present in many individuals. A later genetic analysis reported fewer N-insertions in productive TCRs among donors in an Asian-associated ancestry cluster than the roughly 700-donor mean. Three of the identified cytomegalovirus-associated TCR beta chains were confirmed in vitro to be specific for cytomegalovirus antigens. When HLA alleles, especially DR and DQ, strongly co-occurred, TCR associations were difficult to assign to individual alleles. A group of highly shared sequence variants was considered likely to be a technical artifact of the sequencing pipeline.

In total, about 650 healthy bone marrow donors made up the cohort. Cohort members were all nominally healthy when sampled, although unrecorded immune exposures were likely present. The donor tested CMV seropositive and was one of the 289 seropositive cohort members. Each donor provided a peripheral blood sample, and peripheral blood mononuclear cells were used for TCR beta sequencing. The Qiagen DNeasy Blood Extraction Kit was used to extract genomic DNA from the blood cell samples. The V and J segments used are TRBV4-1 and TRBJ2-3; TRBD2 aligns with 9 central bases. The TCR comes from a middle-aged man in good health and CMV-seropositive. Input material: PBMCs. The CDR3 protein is CASSQLAGPSTDTQYF. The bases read TGCGCCAGCAGCCAACTAGCGGGGCCAAGCACAGATACGCAGTATTTT.